This T cell receptor beta chain came from a study of cytomegalovirus exposure and HLA in healthy donors. To note about this clone: Its antigen is as yet unknown.

The PCR ran on 60 Vbeta and 13 Jbeta primers. Method: immunoSEQ multiplex PCR; TCRdb's copy keeps in-frame clones and lacks some. The data show about 140,000 clones, with about three quarters seen just once and roughly 1.6% held by the top ten. Study results and limitations: CMV serostatus stood as the only immune exposure information on hand. Around 160 TCR beta chains were listed as cytomegalovirus-associated. Earlier analysis yielded a pattern in which most TCR beta V segments were productive about 87% or about 30% of the time. Most of the CMV-associated TCR beta chains (in a later analysis) appeared to be HLA-restricted.

V lost 4 bases to trimming and J lost 8 bases, with 8 bases between them. Germline CDR1 is WSHSY and CDR2 is SAAADI. The CDR3 runs 11 residues. The sequenced sample consisted of PBMCs. The receptor was isolated from a female donor in good health and CMV-seronegative. The V and J genes are TRBV10-2 and TRBJ1-2; the D is unclear. CDR3 coding DNA: TGCGCCAGCAGTGGGGGAGAGGGCTACACCTTC. Translating gives CASSGGEGYTF.